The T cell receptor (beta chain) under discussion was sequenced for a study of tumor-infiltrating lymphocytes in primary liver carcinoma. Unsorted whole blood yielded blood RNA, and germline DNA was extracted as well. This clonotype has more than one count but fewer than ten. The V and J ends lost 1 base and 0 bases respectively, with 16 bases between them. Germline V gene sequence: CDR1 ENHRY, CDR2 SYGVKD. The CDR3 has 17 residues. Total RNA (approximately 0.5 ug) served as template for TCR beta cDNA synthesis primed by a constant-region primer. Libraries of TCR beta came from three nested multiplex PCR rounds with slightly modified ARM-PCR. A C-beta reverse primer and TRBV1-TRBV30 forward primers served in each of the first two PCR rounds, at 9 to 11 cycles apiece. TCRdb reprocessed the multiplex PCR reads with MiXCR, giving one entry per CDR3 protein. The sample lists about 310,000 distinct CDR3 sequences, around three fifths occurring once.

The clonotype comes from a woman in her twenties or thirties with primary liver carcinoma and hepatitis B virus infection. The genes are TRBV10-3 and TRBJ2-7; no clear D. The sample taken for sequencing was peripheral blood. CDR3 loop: CAISELDRPRSSYEQYF. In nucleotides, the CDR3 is TGTGCCATCAGTGAGTTGGATCGTCCGCGGAGCTCCTACGAGCAGTACTTC.